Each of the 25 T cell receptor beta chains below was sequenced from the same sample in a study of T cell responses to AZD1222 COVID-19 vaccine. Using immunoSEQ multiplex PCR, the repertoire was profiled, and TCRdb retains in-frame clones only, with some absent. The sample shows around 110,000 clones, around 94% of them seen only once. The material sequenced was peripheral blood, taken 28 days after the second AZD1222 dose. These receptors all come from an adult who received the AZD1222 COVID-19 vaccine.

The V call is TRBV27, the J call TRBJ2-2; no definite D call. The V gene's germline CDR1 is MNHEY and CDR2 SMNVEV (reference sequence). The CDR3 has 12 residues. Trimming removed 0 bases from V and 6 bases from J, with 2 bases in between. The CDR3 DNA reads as TGTGCCAGCAGTTTATCAGCCGGGGAGCTGTTTTTT. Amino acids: CASSLSAGELFF.

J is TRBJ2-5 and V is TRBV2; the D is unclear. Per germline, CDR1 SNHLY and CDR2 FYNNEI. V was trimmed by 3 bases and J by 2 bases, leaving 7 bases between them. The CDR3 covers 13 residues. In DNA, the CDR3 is TGTGCCAGCAGTGAGTTGAAGCAAGAGACCCAGTACTTC. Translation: CASSELKQETQYF.

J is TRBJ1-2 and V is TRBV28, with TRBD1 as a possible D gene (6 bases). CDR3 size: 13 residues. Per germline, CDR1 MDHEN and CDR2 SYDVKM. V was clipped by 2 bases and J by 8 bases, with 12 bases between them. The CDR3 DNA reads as TGTGCCAGCAGTTTAGGACAGACACTGGGCTACACCTTC. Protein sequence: CASSLGQTLGYTF.

For the CDR3, the DNA is TGTGCCAGTTGGGACCGAGATTCACCCCTCCACTTT. Its translation: CASWDRDSPLHF. This rearrangement joins TRBV19 to TRBJ1-6, with D tentatively TRBD1 (5 bases). This CDR3 region has 12 residues. Trimming removed 8 bases at V and 8 bases at J, with 10 bases between. In germline, CDR1 is LNHDA, CDR2 SQIVND (reference sequence).

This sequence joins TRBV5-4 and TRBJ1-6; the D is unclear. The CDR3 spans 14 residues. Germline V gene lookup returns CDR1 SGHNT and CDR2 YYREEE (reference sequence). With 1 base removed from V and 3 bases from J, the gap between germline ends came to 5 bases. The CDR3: CASSLHSYNSPLHF. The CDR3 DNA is TGTGCCAGCAGCTTGCACAGCTATAATTCACCCCTCCACTTT.

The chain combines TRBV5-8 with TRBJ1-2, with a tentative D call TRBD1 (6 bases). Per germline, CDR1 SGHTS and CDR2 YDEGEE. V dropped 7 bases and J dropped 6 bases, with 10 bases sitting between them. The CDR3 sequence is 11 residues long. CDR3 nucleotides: TGTGCCAGCCCAGGGGATGATGGCTACACCTTC. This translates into CASPGDDGYTF.

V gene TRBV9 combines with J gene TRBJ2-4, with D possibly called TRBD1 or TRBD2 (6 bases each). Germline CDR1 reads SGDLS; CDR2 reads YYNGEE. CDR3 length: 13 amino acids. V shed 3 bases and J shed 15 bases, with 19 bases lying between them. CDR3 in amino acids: CASSGGTSQPGYF. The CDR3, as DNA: TGTGCCAGCAGCGGCGGGACATCCCAGCCAGGGTACTTC.

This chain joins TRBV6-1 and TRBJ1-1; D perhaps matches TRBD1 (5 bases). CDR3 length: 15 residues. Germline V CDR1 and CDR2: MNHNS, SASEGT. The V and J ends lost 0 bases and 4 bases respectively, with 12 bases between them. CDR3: CASSEALGGGTEAFF. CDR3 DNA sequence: TGTGCCAGCAGTGAAGCGCTGGGGGGAGGCACTGAAGCTTTCTTT.

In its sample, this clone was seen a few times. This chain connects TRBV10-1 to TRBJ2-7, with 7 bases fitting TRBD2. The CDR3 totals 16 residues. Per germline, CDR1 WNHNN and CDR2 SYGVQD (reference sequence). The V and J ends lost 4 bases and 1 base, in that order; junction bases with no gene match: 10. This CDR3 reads CASSGGAAGESYEQYF. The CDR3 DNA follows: TGCGCCAGCAGTGGTGGGGCGGCGGGGGAATCCTACGAGCAGTACTTC.

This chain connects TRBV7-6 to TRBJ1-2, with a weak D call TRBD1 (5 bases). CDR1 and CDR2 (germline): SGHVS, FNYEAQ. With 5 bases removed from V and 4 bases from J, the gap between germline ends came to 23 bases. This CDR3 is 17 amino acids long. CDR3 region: CASSPGQGRGFGYGYTF. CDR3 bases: TGTGCCAGCAGCCCCGGGCAGGGAAGGGGTTTCGGCTATGGCTACACCTTC. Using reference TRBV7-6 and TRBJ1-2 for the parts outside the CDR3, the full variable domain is GAGVSQSPRYKVTKRGQDVALRCDPISGHVSLYWYRQALGQGPEFLTYFNYEAQQDKSGLPNDRFSAERPEGSISTLTIQRTEQRDSAMYRCASSPGQGRGFGYGYTFGSGTRLTVV.

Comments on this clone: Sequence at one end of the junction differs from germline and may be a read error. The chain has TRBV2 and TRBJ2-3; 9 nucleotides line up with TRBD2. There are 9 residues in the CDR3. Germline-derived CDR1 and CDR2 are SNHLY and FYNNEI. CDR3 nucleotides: TGTGCCAGCACCAATAGCGGGGGTTTT. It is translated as CASTNSGGF.

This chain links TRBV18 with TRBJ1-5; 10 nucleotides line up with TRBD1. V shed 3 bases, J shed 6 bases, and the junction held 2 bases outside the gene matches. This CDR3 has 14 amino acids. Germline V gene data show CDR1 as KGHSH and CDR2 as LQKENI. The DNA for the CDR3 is TGTGCCAGCTCACCTGACAGGGGGCTTCAGCCCCAGCATTTT. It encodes CASSPDRGLQPQHF.

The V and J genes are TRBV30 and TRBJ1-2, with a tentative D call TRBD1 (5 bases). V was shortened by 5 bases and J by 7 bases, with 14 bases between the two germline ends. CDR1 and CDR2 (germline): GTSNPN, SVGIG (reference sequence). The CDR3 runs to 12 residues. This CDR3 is CAWSGTAGGYTF. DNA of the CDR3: TGTGCCTGGTCCGGGACCGCCGGTGGCTACACCTTC.

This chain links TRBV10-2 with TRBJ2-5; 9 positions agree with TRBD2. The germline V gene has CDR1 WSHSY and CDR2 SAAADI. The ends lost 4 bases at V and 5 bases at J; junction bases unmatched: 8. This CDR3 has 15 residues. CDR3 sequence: CASSVRVLAGETQYF. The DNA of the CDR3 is TGCGCCAGCAGTGTGAGAGTCCTAGCGGGGGAGACCCAGTACTTC.

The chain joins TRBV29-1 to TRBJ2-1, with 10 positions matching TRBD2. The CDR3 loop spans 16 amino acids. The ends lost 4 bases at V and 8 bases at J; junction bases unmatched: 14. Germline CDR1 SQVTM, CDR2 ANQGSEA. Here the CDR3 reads CSVGAPGLAVPDEQFF. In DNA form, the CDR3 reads TGCAGCGTTGGAGCCCCCGGACTAGCGGTCCCTGATGAGCAGTTCTTC.

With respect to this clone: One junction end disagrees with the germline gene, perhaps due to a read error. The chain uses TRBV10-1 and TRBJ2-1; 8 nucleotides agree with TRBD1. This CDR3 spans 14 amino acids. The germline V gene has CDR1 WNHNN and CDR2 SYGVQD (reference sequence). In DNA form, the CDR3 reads TGCGCCAGCAGTGATCCAGGGGGCCACAAGGAGCAGTTCTTC. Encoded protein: CASSDPGGHKEQFF.

CDR3 in DNA: TGTGCCAGCAGTGGGACAGCCTTCTTCAATCAGCCCCAGCATTTT. It translates to CASSGTAFFNQPQHF. The V gene is TRBV12-1, the J gene TRBJ1-5; TRBD1, the table's D call, lacks a check against the DNA. TRBV12-1 constitutes a pseudogene. This CDR3 comprises 15 residues.

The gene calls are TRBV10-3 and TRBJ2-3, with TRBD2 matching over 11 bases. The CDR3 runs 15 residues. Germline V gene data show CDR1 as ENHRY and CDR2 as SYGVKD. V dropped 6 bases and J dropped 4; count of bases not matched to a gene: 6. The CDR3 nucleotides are TGTGCCATCAGACCCCTAGCGGGAGGTGCAGATACGCAGTATTTT. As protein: CAIRPLAGGADTQYF.

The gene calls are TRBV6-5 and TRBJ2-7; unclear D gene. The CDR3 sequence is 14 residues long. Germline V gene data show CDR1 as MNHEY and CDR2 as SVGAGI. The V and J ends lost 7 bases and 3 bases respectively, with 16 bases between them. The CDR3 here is CASTPSGGSYEQYF. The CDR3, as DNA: TGTGCCAGCACCCCTTCGGGCGGCAGCTACGAGCAGTACTTC.

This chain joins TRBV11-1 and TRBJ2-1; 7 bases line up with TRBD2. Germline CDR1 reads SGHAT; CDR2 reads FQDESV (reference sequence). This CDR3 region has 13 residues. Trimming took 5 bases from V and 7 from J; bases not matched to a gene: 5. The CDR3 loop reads CASSPGTNNEQFF. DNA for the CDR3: TGTGCCAGCAGCCCCGGGACTAATAATGAGCAGTTCTTC.

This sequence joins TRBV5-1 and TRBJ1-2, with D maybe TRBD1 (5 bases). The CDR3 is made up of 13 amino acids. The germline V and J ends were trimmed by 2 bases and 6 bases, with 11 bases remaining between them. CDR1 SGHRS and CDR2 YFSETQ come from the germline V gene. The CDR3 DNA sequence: TGCGCCAGCAGCTTCCCAGGGAGCAATGGCTACACCTTC. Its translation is CASSFPGSNGYTF.

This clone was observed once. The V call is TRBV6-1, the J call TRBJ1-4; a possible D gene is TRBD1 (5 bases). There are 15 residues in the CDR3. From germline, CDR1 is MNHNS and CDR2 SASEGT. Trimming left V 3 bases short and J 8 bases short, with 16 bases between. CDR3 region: CASSDHQGTLEKLFF. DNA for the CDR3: TGTGCCAGCAGTGACCATCAAGGGACTCTCGAAAAACTGTTTTTT.

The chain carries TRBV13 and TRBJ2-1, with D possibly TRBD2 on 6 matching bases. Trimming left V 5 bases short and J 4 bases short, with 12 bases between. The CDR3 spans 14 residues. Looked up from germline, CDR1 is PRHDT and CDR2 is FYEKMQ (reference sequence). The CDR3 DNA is TGTGCCAGCAGCCCAAGGCGGGATTACAATGAGCAGTTCTTC. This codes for CASSPRRDYNEQFF.

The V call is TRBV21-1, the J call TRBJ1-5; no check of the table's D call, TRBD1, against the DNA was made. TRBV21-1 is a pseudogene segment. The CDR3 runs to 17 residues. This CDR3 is CASSKGGGQVPNQPQHF. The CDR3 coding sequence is TGTGCCAGCAGCAAAGGAGGGGGACAGGTACCCAATCAGCCCCAGCATTTT.

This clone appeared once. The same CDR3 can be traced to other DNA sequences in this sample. CDR3 sequence (DNA): TGTGCCAGCAGTTTAGCGGGCACTGAAGCTTTCTTT. Translation gives CASSLAGTEAFF. V and J are TRBV28 and TRBJ1-1; no clear D gene. V was trimmed by 2 bases and J by 4 bases, leaving 5 bases between them. Germline V gene lookup returns CDR1 MDHEN and CDR2 SYDVKM. CDR3 length: 12 amino acids.